These 22 T cell receptor beta chains were all obtained from the same sample, sequenced in a study of blood T cell repertoires in COVID-19. The protocol was immunoSEQ multiplex PCR, while the TCRdb copy is restricted to in-frame clones and leaves out a portion. Among about 120,000 clones listed, roughly 87% were seen once. The specimen sequenced was peripheral blood. The receptors derive from a human donor in a cohort sampled during active COVID-19.

The CDR3 coding sequence is TGTGCCAGCAGCTTGTCTTCGACGGGAGCCAACGTCCTGACTTTC. Translation gives CASSLSSTGANVLTF. The chain combines TRBV5-4 with TRBJ2-6; tentatively, D is TRBD2 (5 bases). With 1 base removed from V and 7 bases from J, the gap between germline ends came to 12 bases. The CDR3 covers 15 residues. CDR1 SGHNT and CDR2 YYREEE come from the germline V gene (reference sequence).

About this clone: At the DNA level, this CDR3 is encoded by other sequences in the same sample as well. This sequence joins TRBV29-1 and TRBJ2-1, with 11 positions matching TRBD2. Germline CDR1 is SQVTM and CDR2 is ANQGSEA. The CDR3 consists of 15 residues. The V segment lost 1 base and the J segment 4 bases; nucleotides outside the gene matches: 3. The CDR3 nucleotides are TGCAGCGTTGAAGGCGGGACTAGCGGATACAATGAGCAGTTCTTC. This sequence encodes CSVEGGTSGYNEQFF.

The rearrangement uses TRBV10-2 and TRBJ1-6; D is possibly TRBD1 (5 bases). Trimming pared 3 bases from V and 7 bases from J, leaving 13 bases between. The germline V gene encodes CDR1 WSHSY and CDR2 SAAADI. This CDR3 region has 15 residues. CDR3 DNA: TGCGCCAGCAGTGACCGACAGCTAGTGAATTCACCCCTCCACTTT. This encodes CASSDRQLVNSPLHF.

This clone has a single count. The rearrangement links TRBV7-8 to TRBJ1-1; no definite D call. This CDR3 is 14 amino acids long. The germline V gene has CDR1 SGHVS and CDR2 FQNEAQ. Trimming shortened V by 5 bases and J by 0 bases, and 10 bases separated the two germline ends. The CDR3 DNA reads TGTGCCAGCAGCGGAAACAGAATGAACACTGAAGCTTTCTTT. Amino acid sequence: CASSGNRMNTEAFF.

The chain couples TRBV7-7 to TRBJ2-1; D is perhaps TRBD2 (5 bases). The CDR3 has 15 amino acids. The germline V and J ends were trimmed by 2 bases and 9 bases, with 17 bases remaining between them. Germline lookup yields CDR1 SSHAT and CDR2 FNYEAQ (reference sequence). CDR3 region: CASSLSGTSDGEQFF. The CDR3 region has the DNA TGTGCCAGCAGCTTAAGCGGTACTTCGGACGGTGAGCAGTTCTTC.

The rearrangement joins TRBV30 to TRBJ1-3; unclear D gene. From germline, CDR1 is GTSNPN and CDR2 SVGIG (reference sequence). The CDR3 sequence is 14 residues long. V lost 0 bases and J 0 bases, leaving 6 bases between the germline ends. The CDR3 loop reads CAWSVWSSGNTIYF. In DNA, the CDR3 is TGTGCCTGGAGTGTTTGGAGCTCTGGAAACACCATATATTTT.

The chain joins TRBV18 to TRBJ1-2; perhaps TRBD1 as D (5 bases). The CDR3 is 18 amino acids. CDR1 and CDR2 (germline): KGHSH, LQKENI. V was shortened by 3 bases and J by 7 bases, with 27 bases between the two germline ends. CDR3 nucleotide sequence: TGTGCCAGCTCACCCGAATTCTTCGCTCAGGGAAAATTAGGTGGCTACACCTTC. Its protein product is CASSPEFFAQGKLGGYTF.

The rearrangement joins TRBV18 to TRBJ2-7; 11 bases map to TRBD1. This CDR3 is 15 amino acids long. J lost 6 bases, V lost 3 bases, and 7 bases had no gene match. In germline, CDR1 is KGHSH, CDR2 LQKENI. CDR3 in amino acids: CASSPSGTGGREQYF. The CDR3 region has the DNA TGTGCCAGCTCACCCTCGGGGACAGGGGGTCGCGAGCAGTACTTC.

This clone was found once. The chain carries TRBV11-2 and TRBJ2-3; 10 bases map to TRBD2. Germline V CDR1 and CDR2: SGHAT, FQNNGV. V lost 6 bases and J lost 3; bases outside the gene matches: 6. CDR3 size: 15 residues. The CDR3 here is CASRWGSGGTDTQYF. CDR3 bases: TGTGCCAGCAGGTGGGGTAGCGGGGGGACAGATACGCAGTATTTT.

This rearrangement joins TRBV30 to TRBJ1-5; D is uncertain. The germline V and J ends were trimmed by 2 bases and 1 base, with 12 bases remaining between them. The CDR3 is 15 residues long. The germline CDR1 and CDR2 sequences are GTSNPN and SVGIG (reference sequence). In nucleotides, the CDR3 is TGTGCCTGGAGTATGGCCCGCGGGAGCAATCAGCCCCAGCATTTT. This translates into CAWSMARGSNQPQHF.

The V call is TRBV7-9, the J call TRBJ2-1, with a possible D match to TRBD1 (5 bases). V dropped 5 bases and J dropped 4 bases, with 12 bases sitting between them. The CDR3 covers 14 residues. CDR1 and CDR2 from the germline V gene are SEHNR and FQNEAQ (reference sequence). This CDR3 is CASSIRQGYNEQFF. In DNA, the CDR3 is TGTGCCAGCAGCATTCGGCAGGGTTACAATGAGCAGTTCTTC.

This clone was observed once. This sequence joins TRBV19 and TRBJ2-5, with TRBD1 matching over 9 bases. This CDR3 is built from 15 residues. V was clipped by 1 base and J by 5 bases; unmatched bases: 5. The germline V gene has CDR1 LNHDA and CDR2 SQIVND (reference sequence). CDR3 DNA sequence: TGTGCCAGTAGTATAGGGGGACAGGGTATGGAGACCCAGTACTTC. Amino acid sequence: CASSIGGQGMETQYF.

This clone showed up just once. This sequence joins TRBV5-6 and TRBJ2-2; D perhaps matches TRBD2 (5 bases). Germline values: CDR1 SGHDT, CDR2 YYEEEE. The ends were cut back, 6 bases at V and 0 bases at J, with 12 bases in the middle. This CDR3 is built from 15 residues. The CDR3 nucleotides are TGTGCCAGCAAGAGACGGGGAGCGAACACCGGGGAGCTGTTTTTT. Its protein product is CASKRRGANTGELFF.

This clone has only a few counts. The chain has TRBV19 and TRBJ2-2, with 8 nucleotides matching TRBD1. V was pared by 5 bases and J by 6 bases, with 5 bases of the junction left unmatched. CDR3 size: 14 residues. Germline V gene lookup returns CDR1 LNHDA and CDR2 SQIVND (reference sequence). The CDR3 bases are TGTGCCAGTAGTCCCCACAGGGGGTCCGGGGAGCTGTTTTTT. Amino acids: CASSPHRGSGELFF. The complete variable domain, with remaining parts taken from reference TRBV19 and TRBJ2-2, reads DGGITQSPKYLFRKEGQNVTLSCEQNLNHDAMYWYRQDPGQGLRLIYYSQIVNDFQKGDIAEGYSVSREKKESFPLTVTSAQKNPTAFYLCASSPHRGSGELFFGEGSRLTVL.

The chain links TRBV9 to TRBJ1-1; D is undetermined. V was shortened by 0 bases and J by 7 bases, with 13 bases between the two germline ends. CDR3 size: 14 residues. Germline assignment: CDR1 SGDLS and CDR2 YYNGEE. The CDR3, as DNA: TGTGCCAGCAGCGTAGCCGGGAGCCGGAATGAAGCTTTCTTT. Translating it yields CASSVAGSRNEAFF. Full variable domain (outside the CDR3, taken from reference TRBV9 and TRBJ1-1): DSGVTQTPKHLITATGQRVTLRCSPRSGDLSVYWYQQSLDQGLQFLIQYYNGEERAKGNILERFSAQQFPDLHSELNLSSLELGDSALYFCASSVAGSRNEAFFGQGTRLTVV.

The V gene is TRBV7-3, the J gene TRBJ1-6; D possibly corresponds to TRBD1 (5 bases). The CDR3 has 15 amino acids. Deletions cut 2 bases from V and 6 bases from J, with 11 bases between. The germline gives CDR1 SGHTA, CDR2 FQGTGA. The CDR3 region has the DNA TGTGCCAGCAGCTTAGAAGTGGGGCTTAATTCACCCCTCCACTTT. Its translation: CASSLEVGLNSPLHF. Looking up the rest from reference TRBV7-3 and TRBJ1-6 gives the full variable domain: GAGVSQTPSNKVTEKGKYVELRCDPISGHTALYWYRQSLGQGPEFLIYFQGTGAADDSGLPNDRFFAVRPEGSVSTLKIQRTERGDSAVYLCASSLEVGLNSPLHFGNGTRLTVT.

The chain combines TRBV10-3 with TRBJ1-4, with 7 positions matching TRBD1. This CDR3 spans 13 amino acids. After removal of 10 bases from V and 3 bases from J, the junction contained 5 bases not matched to a gene. Germline-derived CDR1 and CDR2 are ENHRY and SYGVKD. The CDR3 nucleotides are TGTGCCAGCACAGGGGAGGCTAATGAAAAACTGTTTTTT. Translating it yields CASTGEANEKLFF.

In DNA, the CDR3 is TGTGCCAGCAGCCCCCTCTCGTCGATTCGGGAGCAGTACTTC. Translation: CASSPLSSIREQYF. This chain links TRBV3-1 (or the pseudogene TRBV3-2) with TRBJ2-7, with D unresolved. Germline V gene lookup returns CDR1 LGHDT and CDR2 YNNKEL (reference sequence). The CDR3 spans 14 residues. Trimming pared 4 bases from V and 7 bases from J, leaving 17 bases between.

This chain joins TRBV6-5 and TRBJ1-1; tentative D call: TRBD1 (6 bases). Per germline, CDR1 MNHEY and CDR2 SVGAGI. V lost 8 bases to trimming and J lost 3 bases, with 16 bases between them. The CDR3 extends over 14 amino acids. The CDR3 region is CASPWGAGDTEAFF. The CDR3 DNA reads as TGTGCCAGCCCTTGGGGGGCGGGGGACACTGAAGCTTTCTTT.

The gene calls are TRBV19 and TRBJ2-3, with 8 bases aligning to TRBD2. There are 17 residues in the CDR3. Germline CDR1 reads LNHDA; CDR2 reads SQIVND (reference sequence). J lost 0 bases, V lost 1 base, and 6 bases had no gene match. The chain's CDR3 is CASSIVQLAGSTDTQYF. The CDR3, as DNA: TGTGCCAGTAGTATAGTTCAGCTAGCGGGTAGCACAGATACGCAGTATTTT.

The genes are TRBV19 and TRBJ2-3; possible D gene TRBD1, 6 bases. The CDR3 is made up of 15 amino acids. The germline V gene has CDR1 LNHDA and CDR2 SQIVND (reference sequence). Trimming cost V 6 bases and J 6 bases, with 19 bases left between them. The CDR3 nucleotides are TGTGCCAGTAGCCTTGGGGGCCTAAGCGTTGATACGCAGTATTTT. This sequence encodes CASSLGGLSVDTQYF.

This clone has just one count. The chain uses TRBV7-3 and TRBJ1-6, with D hard to call. The CDR3 extends over 15 amino acids. CDR1 is SGHTA, CDR2 FQGTGA, per germline. Trimming took 4 bases from V and 7 from J, leaving 14 bases between them. The CDR3 sequence: CASSSGSLQNSPLHF. Written as DNA, the CDR3 is TGTGCCAGCAGCTCCGGGTCCCTACAAAATTCACCCCTCCACTTT.